This TCR beta chain was recorded in a study of graft-versus-host responses after intestinal transplantation. Looking at the study overall: The study gave all recipients anti-thymocyte globulin induction, then tacrolimus and steroids for about 3 years. Study-level findings and limits: Present in recipient marrow, GvH clones included some that appeared first in ileum or blood. Early after transplant, HvG declines were associated with peak levels of circulating GvH clones.

Germline trimming cut 3 bases from V and 5 bases from J; bases unmatched to any gene: 7. CDR3 length: 15 residues. CDR1 and CDR2 (germline): SGDLS, YYNGEE. A note on this clone: As yet, its antigen is unknown.

The assay was immunoSEQ multiplex PCR, and TCRdb's table has in-frame clones only and misses some. Here the sample spans around 100,000 clones, roughly 93% being singletons. The material was unstimulated CD8+ T cells sorted from spleen or lymph node cells, obtained before intestinal transplant. The chain combines TRBV9 with TRBJ2-7; 11 bases agree with TRBD1. This receptor was identified in a human donor who received an intestinal transplant. The CDR3 coding sequence is TGTGCCAGCAGCGACGAAGGACAGGGGGCTGACGAGCAGTACTTC. Residues: CASSDEGQGADEQYF.